These T cell receptor beta chains were read from a single sample in a study of post-analysis software for immune sequencing data. From the PCR reads, TCRdb called clonotypes with MiXCR, one entry per CDR3 protein. The profile shows fewer than 850,000 distinct CDR3 sequences, approximately 30% of them singletons. The sequencing input was blood. These receptors were taken from a girl aged 10-17 years with multiple sclerosis. Each CDR3 is given without its conserved first and last residue.

V gene | CDR3 protein
TRBV24-1 | ATRAPGSDYNEQF
TRBV7-2 | ASNLAGGYNEQF
TRBV5-1 | ASSHRYEQF
TRBV20-1 | SAREAGAYEQY
TRBV27 | ASSSGQGSRQPQH
TRBV7-9 | ASSFSRRLGNEQF
TRBV7-9 | ASSLVRFPNEQF
TRBV5-1 | ASSLEQGAPIRIGYT
TRBV6-5 | ASSYSPGYGYT
TRBV29-1 | SVGNRDRLYNEQF
TRBV7-9 | ASSLDLGNSYNEQY
TRBV20-1 | SASGTGFWDEQF
TRBV5-1 | ASSDGVGGSDEQY
TRBV6-5 | ASSDPAREQF
TRBV9 | ASSASGRSTDTQY
TRBV7-8 | ASSAGGGYGEQF
TRBV12-3/TRBV12-4 | ASSPLIDSQTQY
TRBV3-1 | ASSQYDTEAF
TRBV7-9 | ASSLVSVWLAGAKGYEQF
TRBV20-1 | SARWASGYNEQF
TRBV10-3 | AISASQGQGKLF
TRBV7-2 | ASSLAGGSLNEQF
TRBV6-6 | ASSQMASGEQY
TRBV20-1 | SARQNNEQF
TRBV4-3 | ASSREAPGPYEQY
TRBV7-2 | ASSPLGGLNTEAF
TRBV4-1 | ASSQVQTANYGYT
TRBV2 | AGATGSGANVLT
TRBV20-1 | SAPMTSGGRPYNEQF
TRBV6-5 | AGSYKGDTTQY
TRBV27 | ASTAGSQYRQETQY
TRBV20-1 | SARPGLQDTQY
TRBV12-3/TRBV12-4 | ASSFRSGGGEQF
TRBV27 | ASSPSGGWNGQF
TRBV6-1 | ASSDRGVRKNEQF
TRBV12-3/TRBV12-4 | VSSLSGWKYEQY
TRBV5-1 | ASRLGTSLAYEQY
TRBV7-8 | ASSFRRDISNEQY
TRBV20-1 | SARHPGARYSYNEQF
TRBV20-1 | SARDFLSSANVQY
TRBV28 | ASSLWDGSGTNVLT
TRBV5-5 | ASSLGERTEAF
TRBV5-1 | ASRPDSTEAF
TRBV13 | ASSRRGSTDTQY
TRBV7-9 | ASSPRQMVYEQY
TRBV29-1 | SVKQGAGTDTQY
TRBV5-6 | ASSLVFTDDNFSPLH
TRBV6-5 | ASSYKADRGFDEQY
TRBV20-1 | SARDPLWRGNTEAF
TRBV13 | ASSRTGAGDGYT
TRBV6-6 | ASSSAGANVLT
TRBV28 | ASSSDPGATDTQY
TRBV27 | ASSLSRAPPETQY
TRBV20-1 | SAPMGGRSDNTQY